This TCR beta chain stems from a study of control samples from healthy donors and cancer patients. Between the trimmed V and J ends, which lost 0 bases and 4 bases, there was a span of 3 bases. The germline CDR1 and CDR2 sequences are SGDLS and YYNGEE. The CDR3 consists of 12 residues. The assay was immunoSEQ multiplex PCR, and TCRdb's table has in-frame clones only and misses some. The sample includes 150,000 to 200,000 clones, around 90% seen only once; the top ten take more than 1.5%. Sequencing used blood. The genes are TRBV9 and TRBJ2-3; no definite D call. The receptor comes from a man younger than 35 in good health. The CDR3 DNA reads TGTGCCAGCAGCGTAGGGTCAGATACGCAGTATTTT. Translating gives CASSVGSDTQYF.